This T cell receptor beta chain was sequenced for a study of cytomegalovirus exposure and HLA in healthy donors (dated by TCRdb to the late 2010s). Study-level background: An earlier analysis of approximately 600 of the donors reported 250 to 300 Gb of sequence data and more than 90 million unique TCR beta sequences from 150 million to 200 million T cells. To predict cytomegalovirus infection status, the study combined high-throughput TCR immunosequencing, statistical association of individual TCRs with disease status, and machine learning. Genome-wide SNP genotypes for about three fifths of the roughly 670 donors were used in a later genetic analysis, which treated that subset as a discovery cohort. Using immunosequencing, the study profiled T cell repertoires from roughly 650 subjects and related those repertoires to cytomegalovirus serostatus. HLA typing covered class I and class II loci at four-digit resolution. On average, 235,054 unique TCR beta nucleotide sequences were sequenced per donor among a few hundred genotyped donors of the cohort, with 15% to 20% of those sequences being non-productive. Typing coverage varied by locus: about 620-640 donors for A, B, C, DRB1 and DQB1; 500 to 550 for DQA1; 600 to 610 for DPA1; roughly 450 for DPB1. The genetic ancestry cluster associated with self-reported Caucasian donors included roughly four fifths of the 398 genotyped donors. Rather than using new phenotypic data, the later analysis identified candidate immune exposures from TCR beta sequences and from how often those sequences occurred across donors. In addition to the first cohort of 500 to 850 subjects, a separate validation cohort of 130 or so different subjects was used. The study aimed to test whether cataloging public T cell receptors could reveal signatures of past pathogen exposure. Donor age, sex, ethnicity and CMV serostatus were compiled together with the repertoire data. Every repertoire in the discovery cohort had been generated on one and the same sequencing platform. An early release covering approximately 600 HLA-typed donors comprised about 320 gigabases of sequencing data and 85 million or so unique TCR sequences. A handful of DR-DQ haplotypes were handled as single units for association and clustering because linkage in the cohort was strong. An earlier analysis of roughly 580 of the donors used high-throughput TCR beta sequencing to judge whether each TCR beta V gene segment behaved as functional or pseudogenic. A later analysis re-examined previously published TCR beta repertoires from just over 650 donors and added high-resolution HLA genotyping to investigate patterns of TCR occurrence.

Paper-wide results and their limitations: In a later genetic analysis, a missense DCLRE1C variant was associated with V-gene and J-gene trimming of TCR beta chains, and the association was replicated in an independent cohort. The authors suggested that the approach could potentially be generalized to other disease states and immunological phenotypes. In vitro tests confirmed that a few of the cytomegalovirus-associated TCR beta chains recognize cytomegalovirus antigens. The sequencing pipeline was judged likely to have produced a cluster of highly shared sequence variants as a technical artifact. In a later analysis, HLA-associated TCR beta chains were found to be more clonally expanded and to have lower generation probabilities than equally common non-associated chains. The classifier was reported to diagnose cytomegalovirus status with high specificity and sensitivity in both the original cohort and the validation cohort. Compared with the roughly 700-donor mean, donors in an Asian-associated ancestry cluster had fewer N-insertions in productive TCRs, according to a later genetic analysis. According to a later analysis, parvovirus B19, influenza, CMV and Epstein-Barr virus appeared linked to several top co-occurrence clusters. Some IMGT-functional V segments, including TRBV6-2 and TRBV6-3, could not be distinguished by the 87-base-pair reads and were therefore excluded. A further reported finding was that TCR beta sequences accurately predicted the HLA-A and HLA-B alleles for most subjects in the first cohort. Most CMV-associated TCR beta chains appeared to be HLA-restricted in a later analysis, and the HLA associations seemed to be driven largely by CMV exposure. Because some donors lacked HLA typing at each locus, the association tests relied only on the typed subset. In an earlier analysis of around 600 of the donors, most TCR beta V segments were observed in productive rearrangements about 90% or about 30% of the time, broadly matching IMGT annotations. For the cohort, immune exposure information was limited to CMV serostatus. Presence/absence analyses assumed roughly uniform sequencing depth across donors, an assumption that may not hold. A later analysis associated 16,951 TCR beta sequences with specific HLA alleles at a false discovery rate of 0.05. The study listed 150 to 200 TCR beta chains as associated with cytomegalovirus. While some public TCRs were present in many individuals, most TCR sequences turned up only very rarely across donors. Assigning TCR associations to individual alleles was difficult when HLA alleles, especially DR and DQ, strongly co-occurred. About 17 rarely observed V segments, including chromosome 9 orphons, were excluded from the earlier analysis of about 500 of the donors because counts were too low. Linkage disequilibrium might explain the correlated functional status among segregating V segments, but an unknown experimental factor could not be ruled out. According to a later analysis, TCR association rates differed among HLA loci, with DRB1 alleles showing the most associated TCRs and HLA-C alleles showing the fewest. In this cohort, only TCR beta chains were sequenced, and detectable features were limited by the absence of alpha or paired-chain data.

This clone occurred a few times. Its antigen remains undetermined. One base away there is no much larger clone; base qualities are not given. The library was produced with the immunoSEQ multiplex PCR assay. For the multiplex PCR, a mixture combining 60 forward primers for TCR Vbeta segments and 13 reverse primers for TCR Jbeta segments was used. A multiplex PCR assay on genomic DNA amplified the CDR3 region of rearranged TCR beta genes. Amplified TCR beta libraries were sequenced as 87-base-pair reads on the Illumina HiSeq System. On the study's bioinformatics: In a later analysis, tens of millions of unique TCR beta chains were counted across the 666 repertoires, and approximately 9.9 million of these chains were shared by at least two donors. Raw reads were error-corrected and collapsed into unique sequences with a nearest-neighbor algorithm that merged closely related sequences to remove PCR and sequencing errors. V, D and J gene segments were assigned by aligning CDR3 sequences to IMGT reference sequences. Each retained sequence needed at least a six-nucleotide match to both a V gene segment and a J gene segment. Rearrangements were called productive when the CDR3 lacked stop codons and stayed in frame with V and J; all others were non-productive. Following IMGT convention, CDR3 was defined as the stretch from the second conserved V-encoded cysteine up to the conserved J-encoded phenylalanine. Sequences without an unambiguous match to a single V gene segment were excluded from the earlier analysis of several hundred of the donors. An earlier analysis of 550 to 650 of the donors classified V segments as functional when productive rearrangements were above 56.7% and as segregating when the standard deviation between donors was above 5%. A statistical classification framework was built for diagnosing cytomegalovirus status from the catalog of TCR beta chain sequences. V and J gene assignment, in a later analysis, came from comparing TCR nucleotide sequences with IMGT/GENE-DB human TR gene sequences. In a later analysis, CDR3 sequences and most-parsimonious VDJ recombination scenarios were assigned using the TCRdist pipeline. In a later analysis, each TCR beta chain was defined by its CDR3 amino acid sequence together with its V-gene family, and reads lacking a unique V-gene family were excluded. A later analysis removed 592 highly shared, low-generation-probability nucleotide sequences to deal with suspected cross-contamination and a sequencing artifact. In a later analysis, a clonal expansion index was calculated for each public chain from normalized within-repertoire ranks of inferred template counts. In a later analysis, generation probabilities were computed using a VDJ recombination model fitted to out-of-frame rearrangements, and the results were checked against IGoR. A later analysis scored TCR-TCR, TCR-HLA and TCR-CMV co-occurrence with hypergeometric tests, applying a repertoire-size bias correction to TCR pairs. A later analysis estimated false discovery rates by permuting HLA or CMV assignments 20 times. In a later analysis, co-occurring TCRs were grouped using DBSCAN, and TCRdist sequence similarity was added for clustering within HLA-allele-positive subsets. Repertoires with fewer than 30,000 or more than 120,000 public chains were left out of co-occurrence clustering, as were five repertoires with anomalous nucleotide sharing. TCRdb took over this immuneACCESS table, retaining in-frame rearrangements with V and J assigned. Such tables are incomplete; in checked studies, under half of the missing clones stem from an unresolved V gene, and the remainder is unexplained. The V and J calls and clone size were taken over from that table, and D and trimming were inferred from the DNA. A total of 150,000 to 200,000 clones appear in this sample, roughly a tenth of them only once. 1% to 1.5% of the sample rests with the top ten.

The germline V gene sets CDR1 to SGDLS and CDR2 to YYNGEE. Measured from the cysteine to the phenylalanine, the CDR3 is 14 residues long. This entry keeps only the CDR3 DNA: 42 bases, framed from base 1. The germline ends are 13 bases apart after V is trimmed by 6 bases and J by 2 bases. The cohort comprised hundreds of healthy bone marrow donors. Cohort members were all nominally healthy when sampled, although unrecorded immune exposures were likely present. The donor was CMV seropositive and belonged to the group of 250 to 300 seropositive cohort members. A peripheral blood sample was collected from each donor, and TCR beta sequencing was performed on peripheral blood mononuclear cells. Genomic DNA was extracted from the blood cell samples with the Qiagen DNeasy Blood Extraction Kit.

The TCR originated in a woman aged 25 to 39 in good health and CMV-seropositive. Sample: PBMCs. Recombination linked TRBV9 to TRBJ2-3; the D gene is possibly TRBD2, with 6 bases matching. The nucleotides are TGTGCCAGCACCCGGGAGTATGTCACAGATACGCAGTATTTT. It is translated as CASTREYVTDTQYF.